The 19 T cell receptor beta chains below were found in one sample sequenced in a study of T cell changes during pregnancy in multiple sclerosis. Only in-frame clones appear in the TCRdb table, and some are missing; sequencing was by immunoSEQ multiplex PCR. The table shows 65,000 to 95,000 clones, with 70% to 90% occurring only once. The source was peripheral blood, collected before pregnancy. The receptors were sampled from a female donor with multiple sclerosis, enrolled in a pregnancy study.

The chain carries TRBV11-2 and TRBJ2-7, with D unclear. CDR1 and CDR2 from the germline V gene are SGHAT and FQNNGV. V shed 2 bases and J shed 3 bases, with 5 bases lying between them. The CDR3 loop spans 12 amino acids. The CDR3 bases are TGTGCCAGCAGCTTATCCCACTACGAGCAGTACTTC. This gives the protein CASSLSHYEQYF.

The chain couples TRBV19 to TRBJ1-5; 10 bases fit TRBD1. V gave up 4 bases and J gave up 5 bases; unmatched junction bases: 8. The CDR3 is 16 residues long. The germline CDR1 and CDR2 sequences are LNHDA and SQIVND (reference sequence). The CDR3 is CASSSLTGGVYQPQHF. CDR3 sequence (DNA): TGTGCCAGTAGTAGCCTGACAGGGGGCGTTTATCAGCCCCAGCATTTT.

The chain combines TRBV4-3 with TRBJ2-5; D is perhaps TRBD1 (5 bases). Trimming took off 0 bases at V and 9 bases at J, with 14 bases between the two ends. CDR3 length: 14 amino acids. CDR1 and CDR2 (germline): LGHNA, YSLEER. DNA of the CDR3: TGCGCCAGCAGCCAAGATTTCAGGGAAGGGGCCCAGTACTTC. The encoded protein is CASSQDFREGAQYF.

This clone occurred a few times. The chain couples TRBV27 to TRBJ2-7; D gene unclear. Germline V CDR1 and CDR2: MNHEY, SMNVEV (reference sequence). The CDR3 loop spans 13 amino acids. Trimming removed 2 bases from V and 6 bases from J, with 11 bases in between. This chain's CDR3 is CASSLSPPGEQYF. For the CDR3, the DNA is TGTGCCAGCAGTTTAAGCCCCCCCGGCGAGCAGTACTTC.

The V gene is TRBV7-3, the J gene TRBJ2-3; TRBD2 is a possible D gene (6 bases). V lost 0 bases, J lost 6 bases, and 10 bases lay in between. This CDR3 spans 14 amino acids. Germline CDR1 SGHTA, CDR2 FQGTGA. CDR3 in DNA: TGTGCCAGCAGCTTAACCGGTCGGGAGGATACGCAGTATTTT. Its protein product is CASSLTGREDTQYF.

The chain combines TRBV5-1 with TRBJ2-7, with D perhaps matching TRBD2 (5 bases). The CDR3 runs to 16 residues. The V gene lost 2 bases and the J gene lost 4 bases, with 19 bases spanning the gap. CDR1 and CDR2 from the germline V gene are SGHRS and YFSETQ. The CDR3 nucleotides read TGCGCCAGCAGCTTAGGCGAGGGAACCGCTTCGTACGAGCAGTACTTC. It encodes CASSLGEGTASYEQYF. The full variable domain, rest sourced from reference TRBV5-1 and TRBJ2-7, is KAGVTQTPRYLIKTRGQQVTLSCSPISGHRSVSWYQQTPGQGLQFLFEYFSETQRNKGNFPGRFSGRQFSNSRSEMNVSTLELGDSALYLCASSLGEGTASYEQYFGPGTRLTVT.

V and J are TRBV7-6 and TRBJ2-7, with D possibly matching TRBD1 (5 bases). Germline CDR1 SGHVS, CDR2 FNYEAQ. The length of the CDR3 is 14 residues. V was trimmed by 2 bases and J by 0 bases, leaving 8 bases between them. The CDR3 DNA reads TGTGCCAGCAGCTTATTGACAGACTCCTACGAGCAGTACTTC. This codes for CASSLLTDSYEQYF.

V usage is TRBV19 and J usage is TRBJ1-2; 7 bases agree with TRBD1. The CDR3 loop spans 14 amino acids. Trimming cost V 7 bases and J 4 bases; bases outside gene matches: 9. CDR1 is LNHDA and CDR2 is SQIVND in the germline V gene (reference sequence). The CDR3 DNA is TGTGCCAGTACCCAACCGGACAGGCGCTATGGCTACACCTTC. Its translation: CASTQPDRRYGYTF.

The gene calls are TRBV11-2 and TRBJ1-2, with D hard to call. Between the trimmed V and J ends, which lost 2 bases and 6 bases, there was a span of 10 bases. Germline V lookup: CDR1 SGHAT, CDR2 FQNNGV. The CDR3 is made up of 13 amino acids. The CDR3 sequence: CASSLRGLDGYTF. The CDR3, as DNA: TGTGCCAGCAGCTTACGGGGTCTTGATGGCTACACCTTC.

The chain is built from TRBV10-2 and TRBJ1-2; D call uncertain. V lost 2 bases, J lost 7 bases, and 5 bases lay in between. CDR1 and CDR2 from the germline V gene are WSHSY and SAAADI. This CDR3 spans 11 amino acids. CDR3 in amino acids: CASSEHGGYTF. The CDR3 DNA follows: TGCGCCAGCAGTGAGCACGGTGGCTACACCTTC.

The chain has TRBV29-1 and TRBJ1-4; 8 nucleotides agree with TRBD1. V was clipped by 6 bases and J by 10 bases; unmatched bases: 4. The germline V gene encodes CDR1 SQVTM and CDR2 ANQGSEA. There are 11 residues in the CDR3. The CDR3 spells CSVLTGVKLFF. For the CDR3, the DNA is TGCAGCGTGCTGACAGGGGTAAAACTGTTTTTT.

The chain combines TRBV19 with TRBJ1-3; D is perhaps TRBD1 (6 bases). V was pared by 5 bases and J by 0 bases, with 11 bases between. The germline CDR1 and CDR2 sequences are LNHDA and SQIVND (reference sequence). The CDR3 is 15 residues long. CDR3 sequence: CASSERTASGNTIYF. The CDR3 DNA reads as TGTGCCAGTAGTGAAAGGACAGCCTCTGGAAACACCATATATTTT. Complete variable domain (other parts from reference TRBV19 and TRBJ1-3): DGGITQSPKYLFRKEGQNVTLSCEQNLNHDAMYWYRQDPGQGLRLIYYSQIVNDFQKGDIAEGYSVSREKKESFPLTVTSAQKNPTAFYLCASSERTASGNTIYFGEGSWLTVV.

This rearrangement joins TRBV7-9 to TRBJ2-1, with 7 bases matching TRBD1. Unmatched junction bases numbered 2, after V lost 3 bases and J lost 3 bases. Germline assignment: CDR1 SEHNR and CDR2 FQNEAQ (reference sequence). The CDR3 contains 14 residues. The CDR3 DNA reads TGTGCCAGCAGCTTGCCAGGGGGCTACAATGAGCAGTTCTTC. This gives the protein CASSLPGGYNEQFF.

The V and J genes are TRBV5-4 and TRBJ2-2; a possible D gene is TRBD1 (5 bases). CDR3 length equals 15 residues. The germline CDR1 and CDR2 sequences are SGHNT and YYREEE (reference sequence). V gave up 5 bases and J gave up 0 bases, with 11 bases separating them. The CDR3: CASSPPGSNTGELFF. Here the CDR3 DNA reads TGTGCCAGCAGTCCCCCAGGGTCGAACACCGGGGAGCTGTTTTTT.

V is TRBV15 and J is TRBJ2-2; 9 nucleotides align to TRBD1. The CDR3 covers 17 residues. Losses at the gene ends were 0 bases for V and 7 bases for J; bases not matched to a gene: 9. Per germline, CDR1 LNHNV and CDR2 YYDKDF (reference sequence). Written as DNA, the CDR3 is TGTGCCACCAGCAGAGACTCCCGCGGACAGGGGAACGGGGAGCTGTTTTTT. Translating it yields CATSRDSRGQGNGELFF. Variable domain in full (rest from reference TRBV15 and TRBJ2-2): DAMVIQNPRYQVTQFGKPVTLSCSQTLNHNVMYWYQQKSSQAPKLLFHYYDKDFNNEADTPDNFQSRRPNTSFCFLDIRSPGLGDTAMYLCATSRDSRGQGNGELFFGEGSRLTVL.

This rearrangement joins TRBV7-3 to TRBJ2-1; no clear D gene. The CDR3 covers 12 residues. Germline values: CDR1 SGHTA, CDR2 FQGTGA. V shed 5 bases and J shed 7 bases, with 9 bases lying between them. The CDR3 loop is CASSVSDNEQFF. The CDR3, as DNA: TGTGCCAGCAGCGTCAGCGATAATGAGCAGTTCTTC.

The CDR3 loop is CASSLSSYNEQFF. CDR3 in DNA: TGTGCCAGCAGCCTAAGCTCCTACAATGAGCAGTTCTTC. V gene TRBV9 combines with J gene TRBJ2-1; D unresolved. Germline V gene lookup returns CDR1 SGDLS and CDR2 YYNGEE. V dropped 4 bases and J dropped 0 bases, with 5 bases sitting between them. The CDR3 spans 13 residues.

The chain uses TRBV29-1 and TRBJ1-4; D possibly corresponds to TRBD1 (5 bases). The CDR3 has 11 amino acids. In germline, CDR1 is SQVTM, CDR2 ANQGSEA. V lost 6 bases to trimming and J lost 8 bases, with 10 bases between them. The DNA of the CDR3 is TGCAGCGTAGAGCAGGGAGAAAAACTGTTTTTT. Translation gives CSVEQGEKLFF. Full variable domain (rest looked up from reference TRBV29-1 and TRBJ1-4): SAVISQKPSRDICQRGTSLTIQCQVDSQVTMMFWYRQQPGQSLTLIATANQGSEATYESGFVIDKFPISRPNLTFSTLTVSNMSPEDSSIYLCSVEQGEKLFFGSGTQLSVL.

The CDR3 nucleotides are TGTGCCAGCAGCCCTACAGGGGATAACACTGAAGCTTTCTTT. It yields the protein CASSPTGDNTEAFF. The V call is TRBV5-4, the J call TRBJ1-1, with 7 positions matching TRBD1. After removal of 4 bases from V and 2 bases from J, the junction contained 5 bases not matched to a gene. Germline V gives CDR1 SGHNT, CDR2 YYREEE (reference sequence). This CDR3 has 14 residues.